A selection of T cell receptor beta chains follows, all from one sample in a study of blood T cell repertoires in COVID-19. TCRdb keeps only in-frame clones here, not all; method: immunoSEQ multiplex PCR. This repertoire shows about 170,000 clones, 84% found once; its top ten account for roughly 8%. The sample consisted of peripheral blood. These TCRs come from a man in his forties or fifties who had recovered from COVID-19. Both conserved end residues are part of each CDR3. The D gene is left open where the match is weak. The listing skips clone size in some rows; elsewhere it reads once, few, many or a size class.

.,TRBJ2-2,TRBV3-1/TRBV3-2,.,TGTGCCAGCAGGCCTGACTGCGGGTGGGCCGAGGAGCTGTTTTTT,CASRPDCGWAEELFF
TRBD1,TRBJ2-1,TRBV6-5,.,TGTGCCAGCAGTTACCCGGGACAGGGACACAATGAGCAGTTCTTC,CASSYPGQGHNEQFF
.,TRBJ2-2,TRBV7-9,.,TGTGCCAGCAGCTTCCAGGGCTCGACCGGGGAGCTGTTTTTT,CASSFQGSTGELFF
TRBD1,TRBJ1-1,TRBV6-2/TRBV6-3,few,TGTGCCAGCAGTACCGAGGACAGGATGAACACTGAAGCTTTCTTT,CASSTEDRMNTEAFF
TRBD1,TRBJ2-3,TRBV7-2,.,TGTGCCAGCAGCCCGGACAGGGTCACAGATACGCAGTATTTT,CASSPDRVTDTQYF
.,TRBJ1-6,TRBV5-5,.,TGTGCCAGCAGAGGGGGACCGCCGACCTATAATTCACCCCTCCACTTT,CASRGGPPTYNSPLHF
TRBD2,TRBJ2-1,TRBV28,.,TGTGCCAGCAGTCCTCAGGCGGGAGGGCTCCACAATGAGCAGTTCTTC,CASSPQAGGLHNEQFF
.,TRBJ1-5,TRBV30,once,TGTGCCTGGAAGGGGGGGTCCGGGCCCCAGCATTTT,CAWKGGSGPQHF
TRBD2,TRBJ2-5,TRBV10-3,.,TGTGCCATCAGTCAGACACTAGCGGGAGACGAGACCCAGTACTTC,CAISQTLAGDETQYF
.,TRBJ2-7,TRBV4-3,many,TGCGCCAGCAGCCAAGATCAGCCAGGGCCCTACGAGCAGTACTTC,CASSQDQPGPYEQYF
TRBD2,TRBJ2-3,TRBV4-2,.,TGTGCCAGCAGCCAAGATAGCGGGAGCACAGATACGCAGTATTTT,CASSQDSGSTDTQYF
TRBD1,TRBJ1-4,TRBV5-6,.,TGTGCCAGCAGCCTCCGGGACAGGTTTGCAACTAATGAAAAACTGTTTTTT,CASSLRDRFATNEKLFF
.,TRBJ1-1,TRBV19,.,TGTGCCAGTAGTATTATGGGAGTGAACACTGAAGCTTTCTTT,CASSIMGVNTEAFF
TRBD2,TRBJ2-3,TRBV6-2/TRBV6-3,.,TGTGCCAGCAGTTTCCTAGCGGGAGGGGATACGCAGTATTTT,CASSFLAGGDTQYF
TRBD2,TRBJ2-1,TRBV5-1,.,TGCGCCAGCAGCGCCCCGACTAGCGGGAGCGGTGAGCAGTTCTTC,CASSAPTSGSGEQFF
.,TRBJ2-5,TRBV19,.,TGTGCCAGTAGCAGCCCCCACAGGGAAGAGACCCAGTACTTC,CASSSPHREETQYF
TRBD1,TRBJ1-2,TRBV6-2/TRBV6-3,few,TGTGCCAGCAGTCCCCGACAGGGGGCAGGAGGCTACACCTTC,CASSPRQGAGGYTF
TRBD2,TRBJ2-1,TRBV9,.,TGTGCCAGCAGCTCCAGACTAGCGGGAGGAGGGGGCGGTGAGCAGTTCTTC,CASSSRLAGGGGGEQFF